This T cell receptor (beta chain) was recovered during a study of persistence of HIV-infected CD4 T cells. With respect to this clone: As yet, its antigen is unknown.

Anti-CD3/anti-CD28 beads served as a nonspecific positive control stimulus. CD4+ T cells upregulating both CD40 ligand and CD69 were sorted as responding cells. For around 19 hours, CD8-depleted PBMCs received anti-CD28/CD49d costimulation, a CD40-blocking antibody and enfuvirtide. Notes on the study in general: Compared with CD3/CD28-stimulated cells, CMV- and Gag-responding cells showed lower TCRbeta richness.

This was the immunoSEQ version 4 assay in survey mode. Clones were read by immunoSEQ multiplex PCR, and TCRdb kept only the in-frame ones, dropping some. The sample lists tens of thousands of clones; just over 90% were seen once. Unmatched junction bases numbered 10, after V lost 6 bases and J lost 6 bases. CDR3 length: 15 residues. CDR1 and CDR2 (germline): SGHNT, YYREEE (reference sequence). This sequence was found in an adult man with HIV who was CMV-seropositive. The input for sequencing was CD4+ T cells sorted from PBMCs after approximately 19-hour stimulation, taken from a patient who received antiretroviral therapy. The chain recombines TRBV5-4 with TRBJ2-7; 12 bases agree with TRBD1. This CDR3 reads CASTFRDRGPGEQYF. The CDR3 DNA sequence: TGTGCCAGCACTTTCCGGGACAGGGGGCCGGGCGAGCAGTACTTC.